Presented here are 10 T cell receptor beta chains from one specimen sequenced in a study of shared clonotypes between healthy human individuals (dated by TCRdb to the early 2020s). Libraries were made using the immunoSEQ multiplex PCR assay. TCRdb stores this immuneACCESS table with in-frame sequences only. Part of the clones is absent; in the studies checked, under half of the shortfall reflects unresolved V genes, and no reason is known for the rest. This sample gives roughly 2 million clones in total; 85% to 95% of them show up just once. 0.13% of the sample is in the top ten clones. The sequencing sample was made of naive CD4+ T cells sorted from blood. In light of the paper, this sample's cell subset or site label describes: CD45RA+ positively selected. The origin of the receptors is a man younger than 30 in good health.

The chain's CDR3 is CASIGGGSYEQYF. The CDR3 DNA is TGTGCCAGCATAGGGGGTGGGTCCTACGAGCAGTACTTC. This chain joins TRBV25-1 and TRBJ2-7, with D possibly being TRBD1 (6 bases). The ends were cut back, 7 bases at V and 1 base at J, with 11 bases in the middle. Looked up from germline, CDR1 is MGHDK and CDR2 is SYGVNS. The CDR3 sequence is 13 residues long.

CDR3 DNA sequence: TGCGCCAGCAGCTTGGCCTGGACAGGATCTGGCTACACCTTC. Protein product: CASSLAWTGSGYTF. This sequence joins TRBV5-1 and TRBJ1-2, with 7 bases fitting TRBD1. This CDR3 is 14 amino acids long. With V trimmed by 0 bases and J by 7 bases, 6 bases remained unmatched. The V gene's germline CDR1 is SGHRS and CDR2 YFSETQ. Full variable domain (remainder filled in from reference TRBV5-1 and TRBJ1-2): KAGVTQTPRYLIKTRGQQVTLSCSPISGHRSVSWYQQTPGQGLQFLFEYFSETQRNKGNFPGRFSGRQFSNSRSEMNVSTLELGDSALYLCASSLAWTGSGYTFGSGTRLTVV.

J is TRBJ2-1 and V is TRBV7-6; TRBD1 aligns across 9 bases. Germline V gene data show CDR1 as SGHVS and CDR2 as FNYEAQ. CDR3 length: 16 amino acids. With 5 bases clipped from V and 10 bases from J, the junction kept 15 bases outside the gene matches. The chain's CDR3 is CASSPSTGQGIGEQFF. The CDR3 bases are TGTGCCAGCAGCCCGAGTACGGGACAGGGCATTGGGGAGCAGTTCTTC.

This sequence joins TRBV5-1 and TRBJ2-1; perhaps TRBD2 as D (5 bases). Trimming stripped 0 bases from V and 4 bases from J, with 11 bases between. Germline V gene sequence: CDR1 SGHRS, CDR2 YFSETQ. The CDR3 has 15 residues. The CDR3 DNA sequence: TGCGCCAGCAGCTTGGAGGGAGTGGATTACAATGAGCAGTTCTTC. Its translation is CASSLEGVDYNEQFF.

This clone was found once. Other DNA sequences within the sample encode an identical CDR3. This sequence joins TRBV30 and TRBJ1-1; 8 bases agree with TRBD1. This CDR3 region has 12 residues. CDR1 is GTSNPN, CDR2 SVGIG, per germline (reference sequence). Trimming cost V 5 bases and J 4 bases; bases outside gene matches: 3. DNA for the CDR3: TGTGCCTGGGGACAGGGTGGCACTGAAGCTTTCTTT. Its translation is CAWGQGGTEAFF.

The gene calls are TRBV5-1 and TRBJ1-1; D may be TRBD1 (5 bases). V was cut by 4 bases and J by 1 base, with 14 bases left in between. The CDR3 is 15 amino acids. Germline V gene lookup returns CDR1 SGHRS and CDR2 YFSETQ. In nucleotides, the CDR3 is TGCGCCAGCAGCGACCCCGCGGGGGGGAACACTGAAGCTTTCTTT. This sequence encodes CASSDPAGGNTEAFF.

J is TRBJ2-3 and V is TRBV10-3; 12 positions match TRBD2. V lost 0 bases, J lost 2 bases, and 3 bases stayed unmatched. The CDR3 is made up of 17 amino acids. CDR1 is ENHRY, CDR2 SYGVKD, per germline. The CDR3 DNA reads as TGTGCCATCAGTGAGTCTGGACTAGCGGGACCCACAGATACGCAGTATTTT. Translated: CAISESGLAGPTDTQYF.

This sequence joins TRBV5-6 and TRBJ2-7, with TRBD1 as a possible D gene (5 bases). Trimming stripped 2 bases from V and 0 bases from J, with 6 bases between. Per the germline V gene, CDR1 is SGHDT and CDR2 is YYEEEE. There are 13 residues in the CDR3. The CDR3 region has the DNA TGTGCCAGCAGCTTTGACAGCTCCTACGAGCAGTACTTC. Residues: CASSFDSSYEQYF.

This clone was seen only once. The J gene is TRBJ2-1, the V gene TRBV5-4; 7 nucleotides agree with TRBD2. This CDR3 has 15 amino acids. Germline V lookup: CDR1 SGHNT, CDR2 YYREEE (reference sequence). With 3 bases clipped from V and 6 bases from J, the junction kept 9 bases outside the gene matches. As DNA, the CDR3 is TGTGCCAGCAGCTCTACGGGACTATCGTCCAATGAGCAGTTCTTC. It encodes CASSSTGLSSNEQFF.

Notes on this clone: The same CDR3 can be traced to other DNA sequences in this sample. The gene calls are TRBV7-9 and TRBJ2-7; D is ambiguous. CDR1 SEHNR and CDR2 FQNEAQ come from the germline V gene (reference sequence). The CDR3 runs to 13 residues. Trimming removed 6 bases at V and 3 bases at J, with 12 bases between. In nucleotides, the CDR3 is TGTGCCAGCAGTGCTAGAAACAGCTACGAGCAGTACTTC. Amino acid sequence: CASSARNSYEQYF.